Listed below are T cell receptor beta chains from one sample, sequenced in a study of blood T cell repertoires in COVID-19. Method: immunoSEQ multiplex PCR; TCRdb's copy keeps in-frame clones and lacks some. This sample has fewer than 250,000 clones, with roughly four fifths found just once. Sequencing was performed on peripheral blood. The receptor source for this set is a woman aged 45 to 65 with active or convalescent COVID-19. Each CDR3 is given with its conserved first and last residue. The order of the fields is CDR3 protein, CDR3 DNA, J gene, D gene, clone size, V gene. D genes are given only for firm matches. The size field is filled for only some rows; it gives once, few, many or a size class.

CASSQDGGGQETQYF,TGTGCCAGCAGCCAAGATGGGGGGGGCCAAGAGACCCAGTACTTC,TRBJ2-5,TRBD2,few,TRBV4-2
CASSRSVAGGPIRNEQFF,TGCGCCAGCAGCCGCTCTGTAGCGGGAGGGCCGATTCGGAATGAGCAGTTCTTC,TRBJ2-1,TRBD2,-,TRBV4-1
CASRALLDGYTF,TGTGCCAGCAGGGCCCTCCTAGACGGCTACACCTTC,TRBJ1-2,-,-,TRBV6-5
CASPQASKSNQPQHF,TGCGCCAGTCCCCAAGCATCAAAATCCAATCAGCCCCAGCATTTT,TRBJ1-5,-,few,TRBV10-1
CASSSGTGGNSPLHF,TGTGCCAGCAGCTCCGGGACAGGGGGAAATTCACCCCTCCACTTT,TRBJ1-6,TRBD1,-,TRBV7-9
CASSTPPDRATEAFF,TGTGCCAGTAGCACTCCTCCGGACAGGGCCACTGAAGCTTTCTTT,TRBJ1-1,TRBD1,-,TRBV19
CASSHVQMANTEAFF,TGTGCCAGCAGCCATGTGCAAATGGCGAACACTGAAGCTTTCTTT,TRBJ1-1,-,few,TRBV3-1/TRBV3-2
CASSLAGGSYEQYF,TGTGCCAGCAGCTTAGCCGGGGGCTCCTACGAGCAGTACTTC,TRBJ2-7,-,-,TRBV7-9
CASSPPLDSEKLFF,TGTGCCAGCAGCCCACCGCTAGACAGTGAAAAACTGTTTTTT,TRBJ1-4,-,-,TRBV4-2
CASRGQPYGYTF,TGTGCCAGCCGGGGACAGCCCTATGGCTACACCTTC,TRBJ1-2,TRBD1,-,TRBV27
CASSPETGGNYGYTF,TGTGCCAGCAGCCCCGAGACAGGGGGTAACTATGGCTACACCTTC,TRBJ1-2,TRBD1,-,TRBV5-6
CASMRITNEKLFF,TGTGCCAGCATGAGGATTACTAATGAAAAACTGTTTTTT,TRBJ1-4,-,-,TRBV28
CATSSETGGYEQYF,TGTGCCACCAGCAGTGAGACAGGGGGCTACGAGCAGTACTTC,TRBJ2-7,TRBD1,-,TRBV15
CASRPLPDIDQPQHF,TGTGCCAGCAGACCGCTGCCGGACATTGATCAGCCCCAGCATTTT,TRBJ1-5,-,few,TRBV6-6
CASSYSLAEGTDTQYF,TGTGCCAGCAGTTACTCGCTAGCGGAGGGGACAGATACGCAGTATTTT,TRBJ2-3,TRBD2,-,TRBV6-6
CATSPADNEKLFF,TGTGCCACCTCCCCGGCGGATAATGAAAAACTGTTTTTT,TRBJ1-4,-,-,TRBV27
CASSLREVNTEAFF,TGCGCCAGCAGCCTCAGGGAAGTGAACACTGAAGCTTTCTTT,TRBJ1-1,-,-,TRBV4-1
CASSFGVRETEAFF,TGTGCCAGCAGTTTTGGGGTGAGGGAAACTGAAGCTTTCTTT,TRBJ1-1,-,once,TRBV27
CASSRQGAPAYGYTF,TGTGCCAGCAGTAGACAGGGGGCGCCCGCCTATGGCTACACCTTC,TRBJ1-2,TRBD1,-,TRBV6-5
CASSKGQGILTQYF,TGTGCCAGCTCAAAGGGACAGGGAATCTTGACCCAGTACTTC,TRBJ2-5,TRBD1,-,TRBV25-1
CATSDATQGPGNTIYF,TGTGCCACCAGTGATGCCACACAGGGCCCTGGAAACACCATATATTTT,TRBJ1-3,-,-,TRBV24-1
CASSPWTSGIPGEQFF,TGTGCCAGCAGCCCTTGGACTAGCGGGATCCCTGGTGAGCAGTTCTTC,TRBJ2-1,TRBD2,-,TRBV3-1/TRBV3-2
CASSSQGAGELFF,TGTGCCAGCAGTTCCCAGGGGGCCGGGGAGCTGTTTTTT,TRBJ2-2,TRBD1,-,TRBV27
CASSPAGSLYAFF,TGCGCCAGCAGCCCTGCGGGCTCCCTGTACGCTTTCTTT,TRBJ1-1,-,-,TRBV4-1
CASSLGLAGGKETQYF,TGTGCCAGCAGCCTGGGACTAGCGGGGGGTAAAGAGACCCAGTACTTC,TRBJ2-5,TRBD2,-,TRBV3-1/TRBV3-2
CASSPGEGYTF,TGTGCCAGCAGCCCAGGGGAAGGCTACACCTTC,TRBJ1-2,-,-,TRBV3-1/TRBV3-2
CASSLSGVDTEAFF,TGCGCCAGCAGCTTGTCAGGGGTCGACACTGAAGCTTTCTTT,TRBJ1-1,-,once,TRBV5-1
CASSLYETGGIDEQFF,TGCGCCAGCAGCTTGTACGAGACAGGGGGCATCGATGAGCAGTTCTTC,TRBJ2-1,TRBD1,few,TRBV5-1
CASSSLARPQHF,TGTGCCAGCAGTTCCCTGGCACGACCCCAGCATTTT,TRBJ1-5,-,-,TRBV28
CASGSRQPQHF,TGTGCCAGCGGGAGCCGTCAGCCCCAGCATTTT,TRBJ1-5,-,-,TRBV12-3/TRBV12-4
CASSLRTGVVETQYF,TGTGCCAGCAGCTTACGGACAGGGGTTGTGGAGACCCAGTACTTC,TRBJ2-5,TRBD1,once,TRBV11-3
CASSPPLETEAFF,TGTGCCAGCAGCCCTCCTCTAGAAACTGAAGCTTTCTTT,TRBJ1-1,-,-,TRBV3-1/TRBV3-2
CASTSAGAPFSGEAFF,TGTGCCAGCACCTCTGCGGGGGCTCCCTTTTCAGGTGAAGCTTTCTTT,TRBJ1-1,-,-,TRBV28
CASSLSPLGASGNTIYF,TGTGCCAGCAGCTTGAGTCCTCTGGGGGCGAGCGGAAACACCATATATTTT,TRBJ1-3,-,-,TRBV5-6
CASSLSSNRGWTEAFF,TGTGCCAGCAGTTTATCAAGCAACAGGGGGTGGACTGAAGCTTTCTTT,TRBJ1-1,TRBD1,once,TRBV27
CASRPPGTTGAKTQYF,TGTGCCTCCCGCCCCCCCGGGACGACAGGGGCCAAGACCCAGTACTTC,TRBJ2-5,TRBD1,few,TRBV7-2
CASRTSGMADTQYF,TGTGCCAGCAGGACTAGCGGGATGGCAGATACGCAGTATTTT,TRBJ2-3,TRBD2,few,TRBV28
CSASPSGGSPDGYTF,TGCAGTGCTAGTCCCTCGGGTGGCAGCCCGGATGGCTACACCTTC,TRBJ1-2,-,-,TRBV20-1
CASSQQGSPNEQFF,TGCGCCAGCAGCCAACAGGGATCCCCCAATGAGCAGTTCTTC,TRBJ2-1,-,-,TRBV5-1
CASSQEVHTTGELFF,TGTGCCAGCAGCCAAGAGGTCCATACTACCGGGGAGCTGTTTTTT,TRBJ2-2,-,-,TRBV4-2